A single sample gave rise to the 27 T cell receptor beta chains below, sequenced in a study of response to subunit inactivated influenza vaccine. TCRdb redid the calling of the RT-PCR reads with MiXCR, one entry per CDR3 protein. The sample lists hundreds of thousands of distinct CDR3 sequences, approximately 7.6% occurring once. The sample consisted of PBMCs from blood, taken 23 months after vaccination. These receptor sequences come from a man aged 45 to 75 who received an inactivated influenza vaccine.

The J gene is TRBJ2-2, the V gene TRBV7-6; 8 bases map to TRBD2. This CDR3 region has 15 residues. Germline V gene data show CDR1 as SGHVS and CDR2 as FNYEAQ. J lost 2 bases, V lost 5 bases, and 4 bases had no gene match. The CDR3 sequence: CASSLIAGNTGELFF. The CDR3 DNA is TGTGCCAGCAGCCTCATAGCGGGAAACACCGGGGAGCTGTTTTTT.

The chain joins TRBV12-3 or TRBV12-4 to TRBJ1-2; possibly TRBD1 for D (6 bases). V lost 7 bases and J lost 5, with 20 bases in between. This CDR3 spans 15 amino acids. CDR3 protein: CASNLAGAPSYGYTF. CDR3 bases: TGTGCCAGCAACTTAGCGGGGGCTCCGAGTTATGGCTACACCTTC.

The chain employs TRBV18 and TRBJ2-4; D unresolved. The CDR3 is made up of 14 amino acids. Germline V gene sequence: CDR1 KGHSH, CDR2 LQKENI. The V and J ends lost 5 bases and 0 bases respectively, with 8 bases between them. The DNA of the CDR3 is TGTGCCAGCTCATCGGCCGGAGCCAAAAACATTCAGTACTTC. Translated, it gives CASSSAGAKNIQYF.

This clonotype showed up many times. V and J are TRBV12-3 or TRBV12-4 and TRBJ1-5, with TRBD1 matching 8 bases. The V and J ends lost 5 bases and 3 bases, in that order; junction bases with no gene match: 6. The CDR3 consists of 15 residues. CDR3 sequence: CASSPGGDFNQPQHF. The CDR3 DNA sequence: TGTGCCAGCAGTCCAGGGGGCGATTTCAATCAGCCCCAGCATTTT.

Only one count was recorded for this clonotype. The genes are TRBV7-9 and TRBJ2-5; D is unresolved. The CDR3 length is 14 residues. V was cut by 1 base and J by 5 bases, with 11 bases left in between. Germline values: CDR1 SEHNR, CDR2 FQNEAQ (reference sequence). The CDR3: CASSLGSTSETQYF. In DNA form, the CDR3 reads TGTGCCAGCAGCTTAGGTTCTACAAGCGAGACCCAGTACTTC.

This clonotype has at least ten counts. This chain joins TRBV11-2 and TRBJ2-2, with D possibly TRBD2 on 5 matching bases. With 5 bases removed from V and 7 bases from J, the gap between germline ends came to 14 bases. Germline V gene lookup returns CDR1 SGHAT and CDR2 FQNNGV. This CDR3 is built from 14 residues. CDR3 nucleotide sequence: TGTGCCAGCAGCCGACCCAGAGGGTTCGGGGAGCTGTTTTTT. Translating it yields CASSRPRGFGELFF. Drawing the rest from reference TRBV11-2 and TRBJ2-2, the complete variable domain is EAGVAQSPRYKIIEKRQSVAFWCNPISGHATLYWYQQILGQGPKLLIQFQNNGVVDDSQLPKDRFSAERLKGVDSTLKIQPAKLEDSAVYLCASSRPRGFGELFFGEGSRLTVL.

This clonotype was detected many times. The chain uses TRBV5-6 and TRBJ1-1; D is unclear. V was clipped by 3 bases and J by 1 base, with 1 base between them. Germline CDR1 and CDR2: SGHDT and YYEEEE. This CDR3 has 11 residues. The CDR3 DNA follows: TGTGCCAGCAGCTGGAACACTGAAGCTTTCTTT. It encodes CASSWNTEAFF.

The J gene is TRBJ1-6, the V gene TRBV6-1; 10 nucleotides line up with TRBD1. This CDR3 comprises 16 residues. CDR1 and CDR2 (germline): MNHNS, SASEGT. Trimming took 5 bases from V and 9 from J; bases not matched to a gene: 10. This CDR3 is CASSPGTGVDSSPLHF. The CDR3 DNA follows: TGTGCCAGCAGTCCCGGGACAGGGGTGGATAGTTCACCCCTCCACTTT.

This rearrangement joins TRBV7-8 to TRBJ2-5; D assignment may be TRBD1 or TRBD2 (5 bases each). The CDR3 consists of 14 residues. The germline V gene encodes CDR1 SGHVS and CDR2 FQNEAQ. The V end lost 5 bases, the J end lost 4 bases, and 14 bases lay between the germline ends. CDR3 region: CASSPDSGGETQYF. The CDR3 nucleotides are TGTGCCAGCAGCCCCGACAGCGGTGGAGAGACCCAGTACTTC.

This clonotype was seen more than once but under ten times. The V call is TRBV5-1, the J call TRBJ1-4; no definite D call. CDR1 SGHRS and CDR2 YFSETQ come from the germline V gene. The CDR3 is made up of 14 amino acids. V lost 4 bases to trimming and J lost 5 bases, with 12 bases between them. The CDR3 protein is CASSPAAGNEKLFF. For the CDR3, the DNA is TGCGCCAGCAGCCCGGCGGCGGGAAATGAAAAACTGTTTTTT.

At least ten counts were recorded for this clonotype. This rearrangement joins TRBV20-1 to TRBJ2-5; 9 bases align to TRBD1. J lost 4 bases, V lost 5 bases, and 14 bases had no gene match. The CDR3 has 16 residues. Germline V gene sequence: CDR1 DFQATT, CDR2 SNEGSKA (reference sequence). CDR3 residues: CSALTAQGAGGETQYF. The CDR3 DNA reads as TGCAGTGCTCTCACAGCACAGGGGGCAGGCGGAGAGACCCAGTACTTC.

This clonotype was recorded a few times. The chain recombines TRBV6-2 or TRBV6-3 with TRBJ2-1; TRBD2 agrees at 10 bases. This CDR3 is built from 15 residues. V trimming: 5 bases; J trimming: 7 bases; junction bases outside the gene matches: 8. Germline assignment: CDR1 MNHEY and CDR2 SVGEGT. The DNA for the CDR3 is TGTGCCAGCAGTACGTCTAGCGGGGGTAGGAATGAGCAGTTCTTC. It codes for CASSTSSGGRNEQFF.

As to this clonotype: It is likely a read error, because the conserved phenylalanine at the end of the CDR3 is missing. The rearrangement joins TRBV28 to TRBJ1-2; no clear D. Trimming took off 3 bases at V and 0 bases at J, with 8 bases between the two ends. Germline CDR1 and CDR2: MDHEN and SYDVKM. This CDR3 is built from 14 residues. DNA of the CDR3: TGTGCCAGCAGTTTCAACAGACCTAACTATGGCTACACCTCC. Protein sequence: CASSFNRPNYGYTS.

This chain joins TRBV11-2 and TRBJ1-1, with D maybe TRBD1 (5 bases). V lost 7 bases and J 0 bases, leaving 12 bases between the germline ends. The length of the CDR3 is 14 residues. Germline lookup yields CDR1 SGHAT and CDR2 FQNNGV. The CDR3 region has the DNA TGTGCCAGCACCCTCGGGGGGGTGAACACTGAAGCTTTCTTT. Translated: CASTLGGVNTEAFF.

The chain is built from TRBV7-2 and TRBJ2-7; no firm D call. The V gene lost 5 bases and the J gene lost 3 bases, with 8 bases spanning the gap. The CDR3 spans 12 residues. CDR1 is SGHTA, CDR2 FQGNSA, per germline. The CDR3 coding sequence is TGTGCCAGCAGCGCCGCAGGCTACGAGCAGTACTTC. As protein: CASSAAGYEQYF.

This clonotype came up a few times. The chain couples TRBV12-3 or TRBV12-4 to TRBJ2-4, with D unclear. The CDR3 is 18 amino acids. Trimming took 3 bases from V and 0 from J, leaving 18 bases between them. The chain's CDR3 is CASSFATLSTLAKNIQYF. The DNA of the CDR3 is TGTGCCAGCAGTTTCGCTACCCTCAGTACTCTAGCCAAAAACATTCAGTACTTC.

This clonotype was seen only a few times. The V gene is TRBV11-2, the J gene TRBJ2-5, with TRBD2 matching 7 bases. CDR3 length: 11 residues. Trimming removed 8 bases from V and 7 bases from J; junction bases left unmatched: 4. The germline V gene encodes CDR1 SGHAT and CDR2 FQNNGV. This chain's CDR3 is CASGGEVTQYF. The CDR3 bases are TGTGCCAGCGGGGGGGAAGTGACCCAGTACTTC.

The CDR3 region has the DNA TGTGCCAGCAGTGCCGGGGGCCGGTACGAGCAGTACTTC. As protein: CASSAGGRYEQYF. The chain recombines TRBV6-1 with TRBJ2-7; the D call may be TRBD1 or TRBD2 (6 bases each). The germline V gene has CDR1 MNHNS and CDR2 SASEGT. This CDR3 is 13 amino acids long. V lost 4 bases to trimming and J lost 4 bases, with 11 bases between them.

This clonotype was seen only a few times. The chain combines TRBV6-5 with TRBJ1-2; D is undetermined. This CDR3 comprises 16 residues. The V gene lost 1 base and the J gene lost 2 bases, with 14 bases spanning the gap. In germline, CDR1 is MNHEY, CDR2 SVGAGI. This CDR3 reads CASSYYSLYQNYGYTF. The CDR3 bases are TGTGCCAGCAGTTACTATTCTCTTTATCAGAACTATGGCTACACCTTC.

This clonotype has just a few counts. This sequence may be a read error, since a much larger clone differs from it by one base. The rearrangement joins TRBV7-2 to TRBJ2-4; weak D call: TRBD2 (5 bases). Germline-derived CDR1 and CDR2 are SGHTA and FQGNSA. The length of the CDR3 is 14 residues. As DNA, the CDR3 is TGTGCCGGCAGCTTCACTAGTGGCAAAAACATTCAGTACTTC. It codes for CAGSFTSGKNIQYF.

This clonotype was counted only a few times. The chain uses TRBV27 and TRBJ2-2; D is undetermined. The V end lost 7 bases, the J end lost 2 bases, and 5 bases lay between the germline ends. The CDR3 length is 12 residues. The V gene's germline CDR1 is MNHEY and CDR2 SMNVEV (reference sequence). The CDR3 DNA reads TGTGCCAGCAAATTAAACACCGGGGAGCTGTTTTTT. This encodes CASKLNTGELFF.

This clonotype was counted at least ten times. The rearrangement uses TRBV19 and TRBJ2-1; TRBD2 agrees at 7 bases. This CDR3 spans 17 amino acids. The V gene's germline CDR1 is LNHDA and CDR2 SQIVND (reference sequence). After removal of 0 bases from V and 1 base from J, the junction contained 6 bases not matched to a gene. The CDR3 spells CASSIDLPSGSYNEQFF. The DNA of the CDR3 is TGTGCCAGTAGTATAGATCTCCCTAGCGGATCCTACAATGAGCAGTTCTTC.

CDR3 in amino acids: CSARDRTGRNTIYF. CDR3 in DNA: TGCAGTGCTAGAGATCGTACAGGGAGAAACACCATATATTTT. The chain carries TRBV20-1 and TRBJ1-3; D may be TRBD1 (6 bases). The CDR3 length is 14 residues. Deletions cut 0 bases from V and 5 bases from J, with 11 bases between. CDR1 and CDR2 (germline): DFQATT, SNEGSKA (reference sequence).

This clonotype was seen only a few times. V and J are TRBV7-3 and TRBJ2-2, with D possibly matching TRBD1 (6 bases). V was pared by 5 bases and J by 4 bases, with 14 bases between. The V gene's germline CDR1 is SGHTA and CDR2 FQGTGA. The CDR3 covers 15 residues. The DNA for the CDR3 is TGTGCCAGCAGCACGGCCGGGACAACCACCGGGGAGCTGTTTTTT. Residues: CASSTAGTTTGELFF. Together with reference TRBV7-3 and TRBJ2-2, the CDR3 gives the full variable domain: GAGVSQTPSNKVTEKGKYVELRCDPISGHTALYWYRQSLGQGPEFLIYFQGTGAADDSGLPNDRFFAVRPEGSVSTLKIQRTERGDSAVYLCASSTAGTTTGELFFGEGSRLTVL.

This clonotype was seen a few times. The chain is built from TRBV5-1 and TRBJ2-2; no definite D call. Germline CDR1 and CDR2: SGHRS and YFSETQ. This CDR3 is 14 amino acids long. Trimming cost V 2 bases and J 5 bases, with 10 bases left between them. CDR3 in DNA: TGCGCCAGCAGCTTACTGAGGAGTACCGGGGAGCTGTTTTTT. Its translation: CASSLLRSTGELFF. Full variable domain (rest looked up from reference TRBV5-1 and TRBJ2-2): KAGVTQTPRYLIKTRGQQVTLSCSPISGHRSVSWYQQTPGQGLQFLFEYFSETQRNKGNFPGRFSGRQFSNSRSEMNVSTLELGDSALYLCASSLLRSTGELFFGEGSRLTVL.

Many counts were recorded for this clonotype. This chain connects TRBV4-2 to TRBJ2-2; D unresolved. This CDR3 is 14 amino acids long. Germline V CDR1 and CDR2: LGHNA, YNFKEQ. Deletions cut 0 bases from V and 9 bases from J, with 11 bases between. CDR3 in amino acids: CASSQEFQSRELFF. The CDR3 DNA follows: TGTGCCAGCAGCCAAGAATTCCAATCGAGGGAGCTGTTTTTT.

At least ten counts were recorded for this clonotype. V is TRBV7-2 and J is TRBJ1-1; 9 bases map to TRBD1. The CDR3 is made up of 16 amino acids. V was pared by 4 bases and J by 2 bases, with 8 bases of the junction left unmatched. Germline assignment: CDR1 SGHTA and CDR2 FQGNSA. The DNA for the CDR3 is TGTGCCAGCAGCTGGCCACAGGGGGCCGGAAACACTGAAGCTTTCTTT. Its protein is CASSWPQGAGNTEAFF.